The 21 T cell receptor beta chains below were found in one sample sequenced in a study of T cells and copy number aberrations in small-cell lung cancer. The repertoire was sequenced with immunoSEQ multiplex PCR; TCRdb's copy has only in-frame clones and lacks some. The sample yields more than 5,000 clones, approximately 76% seen once. The material sequenced was tumor tissue. These receptor sequences come from a man between 45 and 60 years old with small cell lung cancer.

The J gene is TRBJ2-2, the V gene TRBV7-3; 8 bases line up with TRBD1. The ends lost 5 bases at V and 3 bases at J; junction bases unmatched: 11. This CDR3 is 17 amino acids long. Germline V CDR1 and CDR2: SGHTA, FQGTGA. The CDR3 loop is CASSLLVRGLYTGELFF. The CDR3 DNA is TGTGCCAGCAGCCTACTGGTCAGGGGGCTGTACACCGGGGAGCTGTTTTTT.

The chain uses TRBV11-3 and TRBJ2-2; TRBD2 matches 8 bases. Germline CDR1 SGHNT, CDR2 YENEEA. CDR3 size: 17 residues. Trimming took 7 bases from V and 5 from J; bases not matched to a gene: 15. As DNA, the CDR3 is TGTGCCAGCACCCGCGGGGGGCGGGAGGAAAGGACCGGGGAGCTGTTTTTT. This codes for CASTRGGREERTGELFF.

The chain is built from TRBV6-1 and TRBJ1-2; no definite D call. The germline CDR1 and CDR2 sequences are MNHNS and SASEGT. Trimming took off 3 bases at V and 8 bases at J, with 13 bases between the two ends. This CDR3 has 13 residues. The CDR3 protein is CASSDPGRRGYTF. The CDR3 bases are TGTGCCAGCAGTGACCCGGGCCGGAGGGGCTACACCTTC.

V and J are TRBV7-8 and TRBJ1-5; D gene unclear. The CDR3 has 15 amino acids. Germline assignment: CDR1 SGHVS and CDR2 FQNEAQ. The V end was cut by 1 base, the J end by 5 bases, with 12 bases between. CDR3 region: CASSLVQSRDQPQHF. The CDR3 DNA sequence: TGTGCCAGCAGCTTAGTACAGTCACGGGATCAGCCCCAGCATTTT.

This clone rates as medium-sized. The chain uses TRBV9 and TRBJ2-3; 13 bases are a match to TRBD2. Germline-derived CDR1 and CDR2 are SGDLS and YYNGEE. V trimming: 0 bases; J trimming: 3 bases; junction bases outside the gene matches: 10. CDR3 length equals 19 residues. Written as DNA, the CDR3 is TGTGCCAGCAGCGTAGCGATTACTAGCGGGAGGGCCGGGACAGATACGCAGTATTTT. Protein sequence: CASSVAITSGRAGTDTQYF.

The genes are TRBV11-2 and TRBJ2-2; D gene ambiguous. Trimming took off 4 bases at V and 4 bases at J, with 10 bases between the two ends. The CDR3 length is 14 residues. Germline CDR1 is SGHAT and CDR2 is FQNNGV. This CDR3 reads CASSSDAVTGELFF. The CDR3 region has the DNA TGTGCCAGCAGCTCGGATGCGGTCACCGGGGAGCTGTTTTTT.

This chain connects TRBV5-1 to TRBJ2-5; 12 bases match TRBD2. CDR3 length: 16 residues. With 0 bases clipped from V and 3 bases from J, the junction kept 3 bases outside the gene matches. Per the germline V gene, CDR1 is SGHRS and CDR2 is YFSETQ. The CDR3 spells CASSLARLAGEETQYF. The CDR3 DNA sequence: TGCGCCAGCAGCTTGGCGCGACTAGCGGGAGAAGAGACCCAGTACTTC. Together with reference TRBV5-1 and TRBJ2-5, the CDR3 gives the full variable domain: KAGVTQTPRYLIKTRGQQVTLSCSPISGHRSVSWYQQTPGQGLQFLFEYFSETQRNKGNFPGRFSGRQFSNSRSEMNVSTLELGDSALYLCASSLARLAGEETQYFGPGTRLLVL.

A few counts support this clone. This chain joins TRBV7-3 and TRBJ2-7, with 7 nucleotides matching TRBD1. The ends lost 0 bases at V and 3 bases at J; junction bases unmatched: 5. Per germline, CDR1 SGHTA and CDR2 FQGTGA. This CDR3 has 15 amino acids. CDR3 amino acids: CASSLTGTEYYEQYF. As DNA, the CDR3 is TGTGCCAGCAGCTTAACAGGGACAGAGTACTACGAGCAGTACTTC. Drawing the rest from reference TRBV7-3 and TRBJ2-7, the complete variable domain is GAGVSQTPSNKVTEKGKYVELRCDPISGHTALYWYRQSLGQGPEFLIYFQGTGAADDSGLPNDRFFAVRPEGSVSTLKIQRTERGDSAVYLCASSLTGTEYYEQYFGPGTRLTVT.

The V call is TRBV6-1, the J call TRBJ2-7; 10 bases fit TRBD2. The CDR3 is made up of 12 amino acids. The ends lost 2 bases at V and 11 bases at J; junction bases unmatched: 3. Germline V gives CDR1 MNHNS, CDR2 SASEGT. This CDR3 reads CASSELAGAKYF. The CDR3 nucleotides read TGTGCCAGCAGTGAACTAGCGGGAGCTAAGTACTTC.

This chain links TRBV7-3 with TRBJ2-7, with 7 bases identical to TRBD1. Per the germline V gene, CDR1 is SGHTA and CDR2 is FQGTGA. The CDR3 spans 13 residues. V shed 9 bases, J shed 2 bases, and the junction held 7 bases outside the gene matches. This CDR3 reads CASAPGQTYEQYF. The CDR3 DNA follows: TGTGCCAGTGCTCCGGGACAGACCTACGAGCAGTACTTC.

This clone appeared a few times. V is TRBV29-1 and J is TRBJ2-2, with TRBD1 matching 7 bases. V was pared by 6 bases and J by 0 bases, with 4 bases of the junction left unmatched. Germline V CDR1 and CDR2: SQVTM, ANQGSEA. This CDR3 comprises 14 residues. The DNA of the CDR3 is TGCAGCGTAGACGGGACAGCGAACACCGGGGAGCTGTTTTTT. This codes for CSVDGTANTGELFF.

The CDR3 protein is CSVEGLSGGPYEQYF. The CDR3 nucleotides are TGCAGCGTTGAAGGTTTGTCGGGAGGGCCTTACGAGCAGTACTTC. The chain joins TRBV29-1 to TRBJ2-7, with 8 bases fitting TRBD2. V lost 1 base, J lost 4 bases, and 9 bases stayed unmatched. This CDR3 contains 15 residues. In germline, CDR1 is SQVTM, CDR2 ANQGSEA.

The rearrangement joins TRBV9 to TRBJ1-1, with 7 bases identical to TRBD1. The CDR3 is 15 amino acids. Germline V gives CDR1 SGDLS, CDR2 YYNGEE. After removal of 4 bases from V and 4 bases from J, the junction contained 10 bases not matched to a gene. Here the CDR3 DNA reads TGTGCCAGCAGCATGGAGACAGGGTGGGGCACTGAAGCTTTCTTT. This translates into CASSMETGWGTEAFF.

The V call is TRBV11-3, the J call TRBJ2-1, with a tentative D call TRBD2 (6 bases). V lost 5 bases, J lost 4 bases, and 15 bases lay in between. The germline V gene has CDR1 SGHNT and CDR2 YENEEA. This CDR3 is 15 amino acids long. Here the CDR3 DNA reads TGTGCCAGCAGCCGTAGCGGCACCGGTTACAATGAGCAGTTCTTC. As protein: CASSRSGTGYNEQFF.

CDR3 sequence reads: CASSQDQYMNEQFF. The CDR3 DNA is TGTGCCAGCAGCCAAGATCAGTATATGAATGAGCAGTTCTTC. The chain is built from TRBV4-2 and TRBJ2-1; unclear D gene. The CDR3 runs 14 residues. Per germline, CDR1 LGHNA and CDR2 YNFKEQ. Trimming left V 0 bases short and J 7 bases short, with 10 bases between.

This sequence joins TRBV4-2 and TRBJ2-7; D ambiguous. The CDR3 has 12 amino acids. The V end lost 1 base, the J end lost 4 bases, and 5 bases lay between the germline ends. Germline V gene lookup returns CDR1 LGHNA and CDR2 YNFKEQ. This chain's CDR3 is CASSQGGYEQYF. CDR3 DNA sequence: TGTGCCAGCAGCCAAGGGGGATACGAGCAGTACTTC.

This rearrangement joins TRBV29-1 to TRBJ2-3, with 7 bases lining up with TRBD1. The CDR3 consists of 15 residues. Germline V gene sequence: CDR1 SQVTM, CDR2 ANQGSEA. The V and J ends lost 6 bases and 1 base, in that order; junction bases with no gene match: 10. In nucleotides, the CDR3 is TGCAGCGTCCTCACCTTTGACAGGGGCACAGATACGCAGTATTTT. Protein sequence: CSVLTFDRGTDTQYF.

A few counts support this clone. The rearrangement joins TRBV6-1 to TRBJ1-1; possibly TRBD1 for D (5 bases). The germline V and J ends were trimmed by 4 bases and 5 bases, with 14 bases remaining between them. CDR1 MNHNS and CDR2 SASEGT come from the germline V gene. The CDR3 covers 14 residues. CDR3 protein: CASSVEGSGTEAFF. CDR3 bases: TGTGCCAGCAGTGTTGAGGGGTCAGGGACTGAAGCTTTCTTT.

The chain uses TRBV28 and TRBJ1-3, with D uncertain. The germline gives CDR1 MDHEN, CDR2 SYDVKM. The CDR3 runs 15 residues. The ends were cut back, 5 bases at V and 0 bases at J, with 11 bases in the middle. The CDR3 DNA reads as TGTGCCAGCAGTCACTCGACGTTCTCTGGAAACACCATATATTTT. Amino acid sequence: CASSHSTFSGNTIYF.

The chain recombines TRBV7-8 with TRBJ2-3; no reliable D call. Per the germline V gene, CDR1 is SGHVS and CDR2 is FQNEAQ. The CDR3 sequence is 14 residues long. V gave up 4 bases and J gave up 5 bases, with 13 bases separating them. CDR3 sequence (DNA): TGTGCCAGCAGCTCGGTTAGCTTGGAAGATACGCAGTATTTT. As protein: CASSSVSLEDTQYF. The whole variable domain, filled in from reference TRBV7-8 and TRBJ2-3, reads GAGVSQSPRYKVAKRGQDVALRCDPISGHVSLFWYQQALGQGPEFLTYFQNEAQLDKSGLPSDRFFAERPEGSVSTLKIQRTQQEDSAVYLCASSSVSLEDTQYFGPGTRLTVL.

The chain carries TRBV29-1 and TRBJ2-3, with TRBD2 matching 9 bases. V dropped 4 bases and J dropped 1; count of bases not matched to a gene: 9. This CDR3 comprises 16 residues. The germline V gene has CDR1 SQVTM and CDR2 ANQGSEA. The CDR3: CSVVFSSGAGTDTQYF. In DNA, the CDR3 is TGCAGCGTTGTCTTCTCTAGCGGGGCAGGCACAGATACGCAGTATTTT.